A selection of T cell receptor beta chains follows, all from one sample in a study of cytomegalovirus exposure and HLA in healthy donors. Profiling relied on immunoSEQ multiplex PCR, and the TCRdb table lists in-frame clones only, not all of them. The table includes 200,000 to 300,000 clones, about 86% detected once. The specimen was PBMCs. These receptors were collected from a woman aged 55-75 years in good health and CMV-seropositive. The CDR3 runs from the conserved cysteine through the conserved F or W. A D gene is named only where the DNA matches it firmly. Not all rows give a size; the values are once, few, many and, for expanded clones, a class.

V,J,size,D,DNA,CDR3
TRBV7-7,TRBJ2-2,.,TRBD1,TGTGCTAGCAGCTTACAGGGGACCGGGGAGCTGTTTTTT,CASSLQGTGELFF
TRBV6-1,TRBJ2-7,.,TRBD2,TGTGCCAGCAGTGGGACTAGCGGGAGTTGGGCGTCCTACGAGCAGTACTTC,CASSGTSGSWASYEQYF
TRBV4-1,TRBJ2-7,.,.,TGCGCCAGCAGCCAAGGTCGTGACAGGTTCTACGAGCAGTACTTC,CASSQGRDRFYEQYF
TRBV7-6,TRBJ2-1,.,TRBD2,TGTGCCAGCAGGGGACTAGCGGGGGCCGGTCAACAGTTCTTC,CASRGLAGAGQQFF
TRBV27,TRBJ2-7,once,.,TGTGCCAGCAGCCCAACAGGTCCCGAGCAGTACTTC,CASSPTGPEQYF
TRBV27,TRBJ2-7,few,.,TGTGCCAGCAGTTTATCACGGGGTTACGAGCAGTACTTC,CASSLSRGYEQYF
TRBV28,TRBJ1-2,.,.,TGTGCCAGCAGGGCCGCGGGGGCTGGAGGCTACACCTTC,CASRAAGAGGYTF
TRBV28,TRBJ1-2,.,.,TGTGCCAGCGGCCCCCCATTCGTGTATGGCTACACCTTC,CASGPPFVYGYTF
TRBV7-3,TRBJ2-3,few,.,TGTGCCAGCAGCTTAACTTATAAGGGGGATACGCAGTATTTT,CASSLTYKGDTQYF
TRBV7-2,TRBJ2-1,.,TRBD1,TGTGCCAGCAGCCCCAGGGGGTATCGGGAGTTCTTC,CASSPRGYREFF
TRBV19,TRBJ1-2,.,TRBD1,TGTGCCAGTACCACAGCCAAAGGGACAGGGGCGATCTATGGCTACACCTTC,CASTTAKGTGAIYGYTF
TRBV27,TRBJ2-3,.,.,TGTGCCAGCAGCCAGAACCGACCCCGGTACTCGATCCCGGGTACGCAGTATTTT,CASSQNRPRYSIPGTQYF
TRBV9,TRBJ1-6,.,.,TGTGCCAGCAGCGTAGCCGATGCGGGTAATTCACCCCTCCACTTT,CASSVADAGNSPLHF
TRBV19,TRBJ1-1,few,TRBD1,TGTGCCAGTAGTATCACGACAGGGGGGAACACTGAAGCTTTCTTT,CASSITTGGNTEAFF
TRBV12-5,TRBJ2-1,.,TRBD1,TGTGCTAGTGGCATCGGGGACAGAACCTACAATGAGCAGTTCTTC,CASGIGDRTYNEQFF
TRBV7-9,TRBJ2-5,.,.,TGTGCCAGCAGCTTATGGGCGGGACCGATGCAAGAGACCCAGTACTTC,CASSLWAGPMQETQYF
TRBV7-3,TRBJ2-1,.,.,TGTGCCAGCAGCTTACAGGGCTCCTACAATGAGCAGTTCTTC,CASSLQGSYNEQFF
TRBV9,TRBJ2-2,.,TRBD2,TGTGCCAGCGGGCCTAGCGGTCCCACCGGGGAGCTGTTTTTT,CASGPSGPTGELFF
TRBV5-4,TRBJ1-1,.,TRBD1,TGTGCCAGCAGCCGAGCTTCAACAGGGGGCAACACTGAAGCTTTCTTT,CASSRASTGGNTEAFF
TRBV19,TRBJ2-4,few,TRBD2,TGTGCCAGTAGTCGATATAGCGGGGGAAACATTCAGTACTTC,CASSRYSGGNIQYF
TRBV11-2,TRBJ2-7,.,.,TGTGCCAGCAGCTATGTACAGGACTACGAGCAGTACTTC,CASSYVQDYEQYF
TRBV19,TRBJ1-2,.,.,TGTGCCAGTAGTAGTTGGGCTGATGGCTACACCTTC,CASSSWADGYTF
TRBV5-1,TRBJ2-7,.,.,TGCGCCAGCAGCTTGGGGGTTAAAGGGACTGAGCAGTACTTC,CASSLGVKGTEQYF
TRBV19,TRBJ1-5,.,.,TGTGCCAGTAGCGTAGAGCAGGGTAGCAATCAGCCCCAGCATTTT,CASSVEQGSNQPQHF
TRBV9,TRBJ2-5,.,TRBD1,TGTGCCAGCAGCCCGACAGGGGCGCCTCAAGAGACCCAGTACTTC,CASSPTGAPQETQYF
TRBV6-5,TRBJ2-7,.,TRBD1,TGTGCCAGCAGTCGGGCACAGGGGAATAACTACGAGCAGTACTTC,CASSRAQGNNYEQYF
TRBV7-9,TRBJ2-7,.,TRBD2,TGTGCCAGCAGCTTATACGGGAGGGCCTACGAGCAGTACTTC,CASSLYGRAYEQYF
TRBV5-1,TRBJ2-3,.,.,TGCGCCAGCAGCGTCCAGGTGGGAGGCACAGATACGCAGTATTTT,CASSVQVGGTDTQYF
TRBV15,TRBJ1-3,few,.,TGTGCCACCAGCTCAGATGCCGGGGACACCATATATTTT,CATSSDAGDTIYF
TRBV11-2,TRBJ2-7,.,.,TGTGCCAGCAGCTCCGGACTCTACGAGCAGTACTTC,CASSSGLYEQYF
TRBV7-9,TRBJ1-4,.,TRBD1,TGTGCCAGCAGCTCTAATAGGGGCGGGACAGAGGAAAAACTGTTTTTT,CASSSNRGGTEEKLFF
TRBV5-6,TRBJ1-1,.,TRBD1,TGTGCCAGCAGCTTGGAGGAGACAGGGAGTGAAGCTTTCTTT,CASSLEETGSEAFF
TRBV5-1,TRBJ2-7,.,TRBD2,TGCGCCAGCAGCGATTCTAGCGGGAACTACGAGCAGTACTTC,CASSDSSGNYEQYF
TRBV28,TRBJ1-1,.,.,TGTGCCAGCATCCCTGGAGGGAACACTGAAGCTTTCTTT,CASIPGGNTEAFF
TRBV6-1,TRBJ2-7,.,.,TGTGCCAGCACCGAGTCTGGGGGACTCTACGAGCAGTACTTC,CASTESGGLYEQYF
TRBV9,TRBJ1-1,.,TRBD1,TGTGCCAGCAGCGTAGGGCAGGGGGTCCAGGGGGTCGAAGCTTTCTTT,CASSVGQGVQGVEAFF
TRBV7-9,TRBJ2-3,few,TRBD2,TGTGCCAGCAGCCTCCCCGAGACTAGCCCAGATACGCAGTATTTT,CASSLPETSPDTQYF
TRBV4-2,TRBJ2-2,.,.,TGTGCCAGCAGCCAAACTAGGACGCAACCCGGGGAGCTGTTTTTT,CASSQTRTQPGELFF
TRBV7-2,TRBJ2-5,.,.,TGTGCCAGCAGCTTAGTGAGCCAAGAGACCCAGTACTTC,CASSLVSQETQYF
TRBV5-1,TRBJ2-5,.,TRBD1,TGCGCCAGCGGTCAGGATACAGGGGCTATGACCCAGTACTTC,CASGQDTGAMTQYF
TRBV13,TRBJ2-7,.,TRBD1,TGTGCCAGCAGCCCAGACAGGGGGCGGTGGGAGCAGTACTTC,CASSPDRGRWEQYF
TRBV28,TRBJ1-5,once,.,TGTGCCAGCAGTTTGGAGGGGCCAAGCAATCAGCCCCAGCATTTT,CASSLEGPSNQPQHF
TRBV5-1,TRBJ2-1,.,.,TGCGCCAGCAGCTTGCATCTAGGGGTTATGGATGAGCAGTTCTTC,CASSLHLGVMDEQFF
TRBV7-2,TRBJ1-1,.,.,TGTGCCAGCAGCTTTTCAGTGAACACTGAAGCTTTCTTT,CASSFSVNTEAFF
TRBV27,TRBJ2-7,.,TRBD2,TGTGCCAGCAGTTTCGGTGGCCGGGACCTCGGGACTAGTCACGGTATTTACGAGCAGTACTTC,CASSFGGRDLGTSHGIYEQYF
TRBV25-1,TRBJ2-5,.,TRBD1,TGTGCCAGCAGTGAAGGGACAGAGGGGGAAGAGACCCAGTACTTC,CASSEGTEGEETQYF
TRBV10-3,TRBJ2-1,.,TRBD2,TGTGCCATCAGTGAGTCCGGGACTACGGGCTACAATGAGCAGTTCTTC,CAISESGTTGYNEQFF
TRBV6-6,TRBJ1-2,.,.,TGTGCCAGCACTGAGGGCTACGGCTACACCTTC,CASTEGYGYTF
TRBV7-2,TRBJ2-2,.,TRBD2,TGTGCCAGCACCTGGGTGGGGACTAGCGGATTCACCGGGGAGCTGTTTTTT,CASTWVGTSGFTGELFF
TRBV6-6,TRBJ1-1,once,.,TGTGCCAGCTCAGTGAACACTGAAGCTTTCTTT,CASSVNTEAFF
TRBV2,TRBJ2-5,.,TRBD1,TGTGCCAGCAGTTGGTCAGGGACAGGAACTCAAGAGACCCAGTACTTC,CASSWSGTGTQETQYF
TRBV25-1,TRBJ2-7,.,TRBD1,TGTGCCAGCAGTCCGGGACAGGGGGCCATTGGAAACTACGAGCAGTACTTC,CASSPGQGAIGNYEQYF
TRBV7-2,TRBJ1-5,.,.,TGTGCCAGCAGCTTAGATGGTGGCGGAAGCAATCAGCCCCAGCATTTT,CASSLDGGGSNQPQHF
TRBV25-1,TRBJ2-7,.,.,TGTGCCAGCAGACAGGGAAACGAGCAGTACTTC,CASRQGNEQYF